A single sample is the source of the 4 T cell receptor beta chains below, sequenced in a study of regulatory T cells in long-lasting Graves disease. The time point was: newly diagnosed GD, antithyroid drugs for less than 3 months. Preparation of the TCR library used RNA extracted from PBMCs. Arm-PCR with iRepertoire HTBI primers amplified the CDR3 regions for these TCR beta libraries. Each CDR3 protein gets one entry after TCRdb re-called the multiplex PCR reads with MiXCR. The table records some 490,000 distinct CDR3 sequences, around 13% of them present only once. Another study also made use of these data, one on T cells in Graves' hyperthyroidism and ophthalmopathy.

The input for sequencing was peripheral blood mononuclear cells (PBMCs), taken at new diagnosis, from a patient treated with antithyroid drugs. These receptors all stem from a woman aged 30 to 39 with Graves disease.

This clonotype occurred once. A much more abundant neighbour one base away suggests this may be a read error. V is TRBV6-1 and J is TRBJ2-7, with 10 bases lining up with TRBD1. The V gene's germline CDR1 is MNHNS and CDR2 SASEGT. Trimming took 6 bases from V and 3 from J; bases not matched to a gene: 11. This CDR3 has 16 residues. The CDR3 DNA follows: TGTGCCAGCAGCCAAGGTCCGGGACAGGGGCGCTACGAGCAGTACTTC. Translation: CASSQGPGQGRYEQYF.

The chain carries TRBV7-8 and TRBJ1-2; 7 positions match TRBD1. The V gene end was trimmed by 3 bases and the J gene end by 5 bases; junction bases not matched to a gene: 9. From germline, CDR1 is SGHVS and CDR2 FQNEAQ. The CDR3 sequence is 15 residues long. The CDR3 DNA follows: TGTGCCAGCAGCTTGCTTAGGGACAGCCCTTATGGCTACACCTTC. Translated, it gives CASSLLRDSPYGYTF.

This clonotype was detected many times. CDR3 amino acids: CASSLDPYTYTGELFF. As DNA, the CDR3 is TGTGCCAGCAGCTTAGATCCTTACACATACACCGGGGAGCTGTTTTTT. The gene calls are TRBV11-3 and TRBJ2-2; no clear D gene. Germline CDR1 reads SGHNT; CDR2 reads YENEEA. The CDR3 runs 16 residues. Trimming shortened V by 0 bases and J by 3 bases, and 11 bases separated the two germline ends.

In this sample, this clonotype turned up many times. The chain joins TRBV11-2 to TRBJ2-4; D tentatively fits TRBD1 or TRBD2 (6 bases each). V gave up 4 bases and J gave up 11 bases, with 24 bases separating them. The V gene's germline CDR1 is SGHAT and CDR2 FQNNGV. This CDR3 has 16 residues. The chain's CDR3 is CASSSSEGGRQRVQYF. Written as DNA, the CDR3 is TGTGCCAGCAGCTCGTCCGAAGGGGGGAGGCAAAGGGTTCAGTACTTC.